This TCR beta chain originates from a study of blood T cells in healthy people across ages. Overall study results and limits: In older individuals, TCR beta diversity per million T cells was lower, falling roughly linearly with age.

V lost 6 bases and J lost 6; bases outside the gene matches: 7. This CDR3 is 13 amino acids long. Germline CDR1 reads MNHEY; CDR2 reads SVGAGI. Using a J-beta primer mix together with a sample-barcoded 5' primer, a second PCR was run for about 7 to 12 cycles. TCRdb processed the 5' RACE reads anew with MiXCR; each CDR3 protein has one entry. Of roughly 800,000 distinct CDR3 sequences in the sample, roughly 25% were seen once. Concerning this clonotype itself: Its antigen is still unknown.

These data also featured in a second study, about T cells of mothers and their children.

The chain joins TRBV6-5 to TRBJ2-7, with 8 bases that match TRBD1. This receptor was obtained from a boy younger than 18 in good health. Input material: blood. This CDR3 reads CASSQGQVSEQYF. The CDR3 nucleotides read TGTGCCAGCAGCCAGGGACAGGTTAGCGAGCAGTACTTC.